This T cell receptor beta chain was sequenced during a study of response to subunit inactivated influenza vaccine. The study, taken as a whole, reports: The authors suggested that few new T cells are recruited per seasonal influenza vaccination.

Each CDR3 protein gets one entry after TCRdb re-called the RT-PCR reads with MiXCR. Here the sample spans 400,000 to 550,000 distinct CDR3 sequences, about 25% being singletons. Germline values: CDR1 MNHEY, CDR2 SVGAGI. The CDR3 has 15 amino acids. With respect to this clonotype: Its antigen is still unknown. The junction differs from germline at one of its ends, possibly a read error.

The chain employs TRBV6-5 and TRBJ2-5; 9 bases align to TRBD1. The TCR originated in a man in his fifties who received an inactivated influenza vaccine. The sequenced sample was CD4+ T cells sorted from PBMCs, obtained 5 to 6 days after vaccination. CDR3 residues: CGSINVGTGKETQYF. In DNA, the CDR3 is TGTGGCAGCATTAACGTCGGGACAGGGAAAGAGACCCAGTACTTC.